The 8 T cell receptor beta chains given below trace back to one sample, sequenced in a study of blood T cell repertoires in COVID-19. This table comes from immunoSEQ multiplex PCR, and its TCRdb copy is limited to in-frame clones, with some not included. The repertoire holds a few hundred thousand clones, with 70% to 90% as singletons. Sequences were obtained from PBMCs or T cells enriched from blood (not recorded which). These receptors all come from a woman aged 50 to 60 with acute COVID-19.

The chain links TRBV5-4 to TRBJ2-5; a weak D match, TRBD2 (6 bases). The ends were cut back, 4 bases at V and 4 bases at J, with 20 bases in the middle. The CDR3 has 16 amino acids. Per the germline V gene, CDR1 is SGHNT and CDR2 is YYREEE (reference sequence). The CDR3 DNA is TGTGCCAGCAGCCTGGGGGGACTCCCGCTACGAGAGACCCAGTACTTC. Translation: CASSLGGLPLRETQYF.

The chain employs TRBV28 and TRBJ1-2; 9 nucleotides align to TRBD1. The V gene end was trimmed by 0 bases and the J gene end by 6 bases; junction bases not matched to a gene: 5. CDR1 is MDHEN, CDR2 SYDVKM, per germline. CDR3 length equals 15 residues. CDR3 region: CASSLWGTGRDGYTF. The DNA of the CDR3 is TGTGCCAGCAGTTTATGGGGGACAGGGAGAGATGGCTACACCTTC.

The chain has TRBV30 and TRBJ2-6; 8 nucleotides match TRBD1. There are 15 residues in the CDR3. Germline CDR1 reads GTSNPN; CDR2 reads SVGIG (reference sequence). After removal of 5 bases from V and 2 bases from J, the junction contained 5 bases not matched to a gene. CDR3 sequence: CAWDRGSTGANVLTF. The CDR3 DNA is TGTGCCTGGGACAGGGGATCGACTGGGGCCAACGTCCTGACTTTC.

This chain joins TRBV18 and TRBJ2-3; D gene unclear. Per germline, CDR1 KGHSH and CDR2 LQKENI. The CDR3 is 14 amino acids. V was pared by 5 bases and J by 3 bases, with 12 bases between. The CDR3, as DNA: TGTGCCAGCTCAAAGGTGGGCAATACAGATACGCAGTATTTT. It yields the protein CASSKVGNTDTQYF. The full variable domain, its missing parts supplied by reference TRBV18 and TRBJ2-3, is NAGVMQNPRHLVRRRGQEARLRCSPMKGHSHVYWYRQLPEEGLKFMVYLQKENIIDESGMPKERFSAEFPKEGPSILRIQQVVRGDSAAYFCASSKVGNTDTQYFGPGTRLTVL.

V is TRBV19 and J is TRBJ2-3; TRBD2 aligns across 10 bases. Germline assignment: CDR1 LNHDA and CDR2 SQIVND (reference sequence). The CDR3 loop spans 15 amino acids. V trimming: 3 bases; J trimming: 11 bases; junction bases outside the gene matches: 11. The DNA of the CDR3 is TGTGCCAGTAGTATCCCTAGCGGGAGTAGTTTCCAGCAGTATTTT. This sequence encodes CASSIPSGSSFQQYF. Combining the CDR3 with reference TRBV19 and TRBJ2-3 gives the whole variable domain DGGITQSPKYLFRKEGQNVTLSCEQNLNHDAMYWYRQDPGQGLRLIYYSQIVNDFQKGDIAEGYSVSREKKESFPLTVTSAQKNPTAFYLCASSIPSGSSFQQYFGPGTRLTVL.

The chain couples TRBV5-1 to TRBJ2-7; maybe TRBD2 (5 bases). The CDR3 sequence is 18 residues long. Trimming took off 4 bases at V and 0 bases at J, with 23 bases between the two ends. The germline gives CDR1 SGHRS, CDR2 YFSETQ. CDR3 sequence (DNA): TGCGCCAGCAGCGAGAGCGGTTATGGACCCGGGTTCTCCTACGAGCAGTACTTC. Translation gives CASSESGYGPGFSYEQYF.

V gene TRBV28 combines with J gene TRBJ1-2, with 7 bases lining up with TRBD1. The CDR3 is 16 residues long. Per the germline V gene, CDR1 is MDHEN and CDR2 is SYDVKM. V dropped 5 bases and J dropped 6; count of bases not matched to a gene: 15. The CDR3 nucleotides read TGTGCCAGCAGTCCGACAGACAGGGAAGCTCTCGATGGCTACACCTTC. Translation: CASSPTDREALDGYTF.

The CDR3 protein is CASSTGWGSYNEQFF. DNA for the CDR3: TGCGCCAGCTCCACAGGGTGGGGTTCCTACAATGAGCAGTTCTTC. V gene TRBV4-1 combines with J gene TRBJ2-1; D is perhaps TRBD1 (6 bases). Germline-derived CDR1 and CDR2 are MGHRA and YSYEKL. The germline V and J ends were trimmed by 8 bases and 1 base, with 15 bases remaining between them. The CDR3 runs 15 residues.